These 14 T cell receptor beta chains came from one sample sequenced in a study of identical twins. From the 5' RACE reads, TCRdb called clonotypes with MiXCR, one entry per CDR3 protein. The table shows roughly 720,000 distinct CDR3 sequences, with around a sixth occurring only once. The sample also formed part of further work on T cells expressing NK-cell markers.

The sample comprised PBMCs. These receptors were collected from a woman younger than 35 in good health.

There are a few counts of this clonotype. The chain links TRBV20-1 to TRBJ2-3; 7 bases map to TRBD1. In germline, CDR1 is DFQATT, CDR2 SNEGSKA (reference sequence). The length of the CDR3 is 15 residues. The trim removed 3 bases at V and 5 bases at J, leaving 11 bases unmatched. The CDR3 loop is CSARNPRGSIDTQYF. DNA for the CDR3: TGCAGTGCTAGGAACCCCAGGGGGTCGATAGATACGCAGTATTTT.

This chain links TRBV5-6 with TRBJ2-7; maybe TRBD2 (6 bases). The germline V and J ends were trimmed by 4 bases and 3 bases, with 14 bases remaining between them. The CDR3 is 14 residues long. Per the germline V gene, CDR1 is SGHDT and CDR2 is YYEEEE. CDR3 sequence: CASSPRLGGYEQYF. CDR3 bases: TGTGCCAGCAGCCCCCGACTAGGAGGCTACGAGCAGTACTTC.

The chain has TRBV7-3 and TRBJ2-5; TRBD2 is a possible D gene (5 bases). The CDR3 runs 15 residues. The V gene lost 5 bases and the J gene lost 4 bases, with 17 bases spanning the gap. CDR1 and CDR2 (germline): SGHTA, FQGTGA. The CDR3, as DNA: TGTGCCAGCAGCCTCCGGACTCAACCTTTAGAGACCCAGTACTTC. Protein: CASSLRTQPLETQYF.

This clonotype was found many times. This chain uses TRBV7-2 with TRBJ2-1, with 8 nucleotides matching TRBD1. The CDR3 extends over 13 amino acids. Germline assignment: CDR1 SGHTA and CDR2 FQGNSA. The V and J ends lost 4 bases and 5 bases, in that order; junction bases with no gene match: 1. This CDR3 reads CASSSTGDNEQFF. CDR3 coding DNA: TGTGCCAGCAGCTCGACAGGGGACAATGAGCAGTTCTTC.

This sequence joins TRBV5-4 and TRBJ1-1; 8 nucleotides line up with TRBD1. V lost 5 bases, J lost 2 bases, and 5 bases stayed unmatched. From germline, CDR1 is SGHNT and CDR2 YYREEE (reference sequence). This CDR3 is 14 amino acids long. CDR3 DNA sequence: TGTGCCAGCAGGACGGGACAGGTTAACACTGAAGCTTTCTTT. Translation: CASRTGQVNTEAFF.

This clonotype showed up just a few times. In DNA form, the CDR3 reads TGCGCCAGCAGCCTTACTAGCGGGGCTTACCAAGAGACCCAGTACTTC. It is translated as CASSLTSGAYQETQYF. The chain carries TRBV5-1 and TRBJ2-5; TRBD2 aligns across 10 bases. The CDR3 has 16 amino acids. Looked up from germline, CDR1 is SGHRS and CDR2 is YFSETQ. Trimming at V came to 4 bases and at J to 0 bases, leaving 6 bases not matched to a gene.

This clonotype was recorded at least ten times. CDR3 in DNA: TGCGCCAGCAGCACCGCACAGGGATCGGGCGAGCAGTACTTC. Encoded protein: CASSTAQGSGEQYF. The chain employs TRBV5-1 and TRBJ2-7; D is possibly TRBD1 (6 bases). The CDR3 spans 14 residues. Trimming stripped 4 bases from V and 6 bases from J, with 17 bases between. The germline V gene has CDR1 SGHRS and CDR2 YFSETQ. Supplemented by reference TRBV5-1 and TRBJ2-7, the full variable domain reads KAGVTQTPRYLIKTRGQQVTLSCSPISGHRSVSWYQQTPGQGLQFLFEYFSETQRNKGNFPGRFSGRQFSNSRSEMNVSTLELGDSALYLCASSTAQGSGEQYFGPGTRLTVT.

CDR3: CASSEPGVYGYTF. For the CDR3, the DNA is TGCGCCAGCAGCGAACCGGGGGTCTATGGCTACACCTTC. This chain links TRBV5-1 with TRBJ1-2; possible D gene TRBD1, 5 bases. CDR1 is SGHRS and CDR2 is YFSETQ in the germline V gene. The V end was cut by 4 bases, the J end by 4 bases, with 11 bases between. This CDR3 comprises 13 residues.

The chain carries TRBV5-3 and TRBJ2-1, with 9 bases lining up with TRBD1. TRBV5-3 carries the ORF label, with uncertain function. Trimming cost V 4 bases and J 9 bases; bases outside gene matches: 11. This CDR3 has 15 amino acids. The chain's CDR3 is CARSPYGQGQGEQFF. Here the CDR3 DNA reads TGTGCCAGAAGCCCTTACGGACAGGGACAGGGTGAGCAGTTCTTC.

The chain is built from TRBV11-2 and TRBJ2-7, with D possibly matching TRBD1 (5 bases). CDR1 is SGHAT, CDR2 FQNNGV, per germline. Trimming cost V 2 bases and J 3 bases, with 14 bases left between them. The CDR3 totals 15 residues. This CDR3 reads CASSLNGDRVYEQYF. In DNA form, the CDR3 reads TGTGCCAGCAGCTTAAATGGAGACAGAGTCTACGAGCAGTACTTC.

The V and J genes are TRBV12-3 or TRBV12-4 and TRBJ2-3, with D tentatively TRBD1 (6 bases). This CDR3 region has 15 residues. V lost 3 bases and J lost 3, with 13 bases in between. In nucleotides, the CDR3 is TGTGCCAGCAGTTTGGGCAGGGGCTGGACAGATACGCAGTATTTT. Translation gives CASSLGRGWTDTQYF.

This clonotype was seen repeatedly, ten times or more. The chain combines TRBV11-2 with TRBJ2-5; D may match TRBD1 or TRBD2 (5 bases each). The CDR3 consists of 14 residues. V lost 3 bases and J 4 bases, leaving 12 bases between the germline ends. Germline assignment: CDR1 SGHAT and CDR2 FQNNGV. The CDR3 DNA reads TGTGCCAGCAGCTTGGGACCGTTAGGAGAGACCCAGTACTTC. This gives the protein CASSLGPLGETQYF.

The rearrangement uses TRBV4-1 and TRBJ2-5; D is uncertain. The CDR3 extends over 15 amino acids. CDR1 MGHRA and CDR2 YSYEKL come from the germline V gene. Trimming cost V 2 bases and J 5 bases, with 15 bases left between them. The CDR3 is CASSQINSPQETQYF. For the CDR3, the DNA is TGCGCCAGCAGCCAAATCAACAGCCCGCAGGAGACCCAGTACTTC.

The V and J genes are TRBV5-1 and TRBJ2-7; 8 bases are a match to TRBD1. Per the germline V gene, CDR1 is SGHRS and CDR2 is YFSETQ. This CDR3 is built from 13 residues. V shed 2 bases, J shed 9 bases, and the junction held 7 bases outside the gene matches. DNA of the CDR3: TGCGCCAGCAGCTTCGGGGGACAGGTGGTGCAGTACTTC. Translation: CASSFGGQVVQYF.